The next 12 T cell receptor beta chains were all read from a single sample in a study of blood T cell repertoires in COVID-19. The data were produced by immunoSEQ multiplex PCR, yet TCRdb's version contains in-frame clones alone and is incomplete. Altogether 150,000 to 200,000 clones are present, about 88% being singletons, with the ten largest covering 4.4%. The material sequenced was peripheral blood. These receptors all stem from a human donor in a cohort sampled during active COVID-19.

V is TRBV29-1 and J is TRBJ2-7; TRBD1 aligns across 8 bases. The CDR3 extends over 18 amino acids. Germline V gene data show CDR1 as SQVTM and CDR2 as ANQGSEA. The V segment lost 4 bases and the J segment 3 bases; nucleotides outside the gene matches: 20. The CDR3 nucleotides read TGCAGCGTTGTCGGGGGACAGGCCGTTCCGGAGGGCAACTACGAGCAGTACTTC. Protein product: CSVVGGQAVPEGNYEQYF.

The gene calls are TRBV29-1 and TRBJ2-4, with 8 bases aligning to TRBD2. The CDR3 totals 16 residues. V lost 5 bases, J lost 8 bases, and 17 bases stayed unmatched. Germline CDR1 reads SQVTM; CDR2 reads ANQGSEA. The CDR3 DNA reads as TGCAGCGTTCGTCCCGGAAATAGCGGGATCGAGGACATTCAGTACTTC. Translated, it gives CSVRPGNSGIEDIQYF. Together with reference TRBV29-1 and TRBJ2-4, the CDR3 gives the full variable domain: SAVISQKPSRDICQRGTSLTIQCQVDSQVTMMFWYRQQPGQSLTLIATANQGSEATYESGFVIDKFPISRPNLTFSTLTVSNMSPEDSSIYLCSVRPGNSGIEDIQYFGAGTRLSVL.

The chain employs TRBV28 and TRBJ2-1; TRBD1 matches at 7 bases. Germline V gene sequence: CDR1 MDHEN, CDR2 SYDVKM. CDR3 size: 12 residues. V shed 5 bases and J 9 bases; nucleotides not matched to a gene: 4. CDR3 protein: CASSLTGREQFF. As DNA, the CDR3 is TGTGCCAGCAGTCTGACAGGGCGTGAGCAGTTCTTC.

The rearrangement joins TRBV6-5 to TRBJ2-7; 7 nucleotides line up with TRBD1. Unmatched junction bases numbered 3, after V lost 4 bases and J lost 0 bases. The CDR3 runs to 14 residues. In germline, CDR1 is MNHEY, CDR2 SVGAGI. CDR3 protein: CASSFRDSSYEQYF. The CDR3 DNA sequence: TGTGCCAGCAGTTTCCGGGACAGCTCCTACGAGCAGTACTTC.

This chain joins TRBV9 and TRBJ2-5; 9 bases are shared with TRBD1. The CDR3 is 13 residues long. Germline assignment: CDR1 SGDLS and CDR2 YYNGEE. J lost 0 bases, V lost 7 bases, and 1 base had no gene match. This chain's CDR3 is CASGTGHQETQYF. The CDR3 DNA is TGTGCCAGCGGGACAGGGCACCAAGAGACCCAGTACTTC.

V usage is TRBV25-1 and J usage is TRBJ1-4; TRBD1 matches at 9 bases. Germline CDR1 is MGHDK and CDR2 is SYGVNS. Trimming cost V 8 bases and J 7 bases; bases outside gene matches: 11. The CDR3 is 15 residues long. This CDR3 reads CASRTGGALGEKLFF. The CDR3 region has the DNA TGTGCCAGCCGCACAGGGGGCGCATTGGGTGAAAAACTGTTTTTT.

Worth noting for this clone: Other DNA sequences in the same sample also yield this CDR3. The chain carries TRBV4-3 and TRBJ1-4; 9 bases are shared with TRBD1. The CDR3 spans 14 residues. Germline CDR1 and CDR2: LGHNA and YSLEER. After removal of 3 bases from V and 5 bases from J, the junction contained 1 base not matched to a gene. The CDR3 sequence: CASSHDRGNEKLFF. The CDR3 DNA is TGCGCCAGCAGCCACGACAGGGGGAATGAAAAACTGTTTTTT.

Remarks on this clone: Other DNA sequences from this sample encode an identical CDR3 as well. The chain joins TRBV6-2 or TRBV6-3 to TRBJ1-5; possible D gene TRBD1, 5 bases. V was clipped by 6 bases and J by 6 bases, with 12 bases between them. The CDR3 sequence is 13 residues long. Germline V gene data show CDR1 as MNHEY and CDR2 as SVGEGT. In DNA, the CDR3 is TGTGCCAGCAGCTCAGGGATGGGTCAGCCCCAGCATTTT. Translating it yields CASSSGMGQPQHF.

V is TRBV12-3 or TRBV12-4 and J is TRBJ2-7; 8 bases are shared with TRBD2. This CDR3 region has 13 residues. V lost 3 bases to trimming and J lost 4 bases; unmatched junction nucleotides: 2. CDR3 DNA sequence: TGTGCCAGCAGTTTGGGCGGGAGGTACGAGCAGTACTTC. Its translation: CASSLGGRYEQYF.

CDR3 in DNA: TGTGCCAGCAGTTTATTCAGTCCAGGGCGTCGATATGGCTACACCTTC. Translation: CASSLFSPGRRYGYTF. The J gene is TRBJ1-2, the V gene TRBV28; perhaps TRBD1 as D (5 bases). The CDR3 contains 16 residues. Trimming took off 1 base at V and 5 bases at J, with 17 bases between the two ends. Per the germline V gene, CDR1 is MDHEN and CDR2 is SYDVKM.

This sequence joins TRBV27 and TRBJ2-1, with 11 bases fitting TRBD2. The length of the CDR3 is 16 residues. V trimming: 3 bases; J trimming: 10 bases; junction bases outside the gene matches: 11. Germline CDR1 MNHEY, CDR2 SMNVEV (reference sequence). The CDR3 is CASSFRGTSGFNEQFF. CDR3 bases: TGTGCCAGCAGTTTTAGAGGGACTAGCGGTTTTAACGAGCAGTTCTTC.

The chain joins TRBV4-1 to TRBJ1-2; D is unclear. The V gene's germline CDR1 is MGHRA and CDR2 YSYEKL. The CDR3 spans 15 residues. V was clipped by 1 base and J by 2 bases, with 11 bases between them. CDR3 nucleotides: TGCGCCAGCAGCCAAGGAGCCCACCAAAACTATGGCTACACCTTC. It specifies CASSQGAHQNYGYTF.